The rows below give T cell receptor beta chains drawn from one sample of a study of OX40 agonist ivuxolimab in advanced cancers. The repertoire was sequenced with immunoSEQ multiplex PCR; TCRdb's copy has only in-frame clones and lacks some. This sample has approximately 70,000 clones; approximately 78% occur once, and the top ten carry approximately 0.4%. This specimen consisted of CD4+ or CD8+ T cells sorted from blood, obtained in a trial of the OX40 agonist ivuxolimab. The receptors come from an adult with an advanced solid tumor such as melanoma, head and neck, liver or kidney cancer. Each CDR3 is given with its conserved first and last residue. The D gene is left open where the match is weak. Size is stated for part of the rows, as once, few or many counts, or as a class when the clone is expanded.

d_call: TRBD1; j_call: TRBJ2-7; v_call: TRBV5-6; clone_size: NA; cdr3_nt: TGTGCCAGCAGCAGCAGGGGGCTCCCACCCTACGAGCAGTACTTC; cdr3_aa: CASSSRGLPPYEQYF
d_call: NA; j_call: TRBJ2-2; v_call: TRBV18; clone_size: NA; cdr3_nt: TGTGCCAGCTTACCTGGGACCCTCTCGGCCAACACCGGGGAGCTGTTTTTT; cdr3_aa: CASLPGTLSANTGELFF
d_call: TRBD2; j_call: TRBJ2-4; v_call: TRBV28; clone_size: NA; cdr3_nt: TGTGCCAGCAGCAGGGGACTAGCGGGAGCCAAAAACATTCAGTACTTC; cdr3_aa: CASSRGLAGAKNIQYF
d_call: TRBD2; j_call: TRBJ2-1; v_call: TRBV11-2; clone_size: NA; cdr3_nt: TGTGCCAGCAGCTTTGCAGGGAGGGATGAGCAGTTCTTC; cdr3_aa: CASSFAGRDEQFF
d_call: NA; j_call: TRBJ2-3; v_call: TRBV2; clone_size: NA; cdr3_nt: TGTGCCAGCAGTCGGACCCCCACAGATACGCAGTATTTT; cdr3_aa: CASSRTPTDTQYF
d_call: NA; j_call: TRBJ2-7; v_call: TRBV7-9; clone_size: few; cdr3_nt: TGTGCCAGCAGCTTTGAACAGGGTTTCGAGCAGTACTTC; cdr3_aa: CASSFEQGFEQYF
d_call: NA; j_call: TRBJ1-1; v_call: TRBV6-6; clone_size: NA; cdr3_nt: TGTGCCAGCAGTTACTGGGGTAGCGCTGAAGCTTTCTTT; cdr3_aa: CASSYWGSAEAFF
d_call: NA; j_call: TRBJ1-6; v_call: TRBV28; clone_size: NA; cdr3_nt: TGTGCCAGCAGCTCATTTGGGGCGTCCCTCCACTTT; cdr3_aa: CASSSFGASLHF
d_call: TRBD1; j_call: TRBJ1-1; v_call: TRBV27; clone_size: NA; cdr3_nt: TGTGCCAGCAGTATCAGGACAGGGGCGACTGAAGCTTTCTTT; cdr3_aa: CASSIRTGATEAFF
d_call: NA; j_call: TRBJ1-3; v_call: TRBV30; clone_size: NA; cdr3_nt: TGTGCCTGGAGCTTACTGAGGTCTGGAAACACCATATATTTT; cdr3_aa: CAWSLLRSGNTIYF
d_call: NA; j_call: TRBJ1-2; v_call: TRBV6-5; clone_size: NA; cdr3_nt: TGTGCCAGCAGTACAAGAACCGGGACTCGCTATGGCTACACCTTC; cdr3_aa: CASSTRTGTRYGYTF
d_call: NA; j_call: TRBJ1-5; v_call: TRBV10-2; clone_size: NA; cdr3_nt: TGCGCCAGCAGTGAGCGAGGGGCTCCAAATCAGCCCCAGCATTTT; cdr3_aa: CASSERGAPNQPQHF
d_call: TRBD2; j_call: TRBJ2-1; v_call: TRBV28; clone_size: NA; cdr3_nt: TGTGCCAGCACGACTAGCGGGGACAATGAGCAGTTCTTC; cdr3_aa: CASTTSGDNEQFF
d_call: NA; j_call: TRBJ1-1; v_call: TRBV28; clone_size: NA; cdr3_nt: TGTGCCAGCAGGCCCCCAGAGAACACTGAAGCTTTCTTT; cdr3_aa: CASRPPENTEAFF
d_call: TRBD1; j_call: TRBJ1-5; v_call: TRBV30; clone_size: NA; cdr3_nt: TGTGCCTGGAGCGGGACAGGGGGCAATCAGCCCCAGCATTTT; cdr3_aa: CAWSGTGGNQPQHF
d_call: NA; j_call: TRBJ1-5; v_call: TRBV2; clone_size: NA; cdr3_nt: TGTGCCAGCACTGACCTACCCAATCAGCCCCAGCATTTT; cdr3_aa: CASTDLPNQPQHF
d_call: TRBD2; j_call: TRBJ2-1; v_call: TRBV9; clone_size: NA; cdr3_nt: TGTGCCAGCAGCGCACCTTGGGCTAGCGGGAGGGCACCGGACTCCTACAATGAGCAGTTCTTC; cdr3_aa: CASSAPWASGRAPDSYNEQFF
d_call: NA; j_call: TRBJ1-3; v_call: TRBV28; clone_size: NA; cdr3_nt: TGTGCCAGCAGTGCCCCGGCGGTTACTGGAAACACCATATATTTT; cdr3_aa: CASSAPAVTGNTIYF
d_call: NA; j_call: TRBJ2-7; v_call: TRBV29-1; clone_size: NA; cdr3_nt: TGCAGCGTTGCTTCGGACAGTCTAGGGCCCTACGAGCAGTACTTC; cdr3_aa: CSVASDSLGPYEQYF
d_call: NA; j_call: TRBJ1-4; v_call: TRBV5-6; clone_size: NA; cdr3_nt: TGTGCCAGCAGCCCGGGGGCTTCAGGTGAAAAACTGTTTTTT; cdr3_aa: CASSPGASGEKLFF
d_call: NA; j_call: TRBJ2-2; v_call: TRBV6-5; clone_size: NA; cdr3_nt: TGTGCCAGCAGACGTACAACGAACACCGGGGAGCTGTTTTTT; cdr3_aa: CASRRTTNTGELFF
d_call: NA; j_call: TRBJ2-1; v_call: TRBV28; clone_size: NA; cdr3_nt: TGTGCCAGCAGTCCACACAGCCACAATGAGCAGTTCTTC; cdr3_aa: CASSPHSHNEQFF
d_call: NA; j_call: TRBJ1-4; v_call: TRBV5-4; clone_size: NA; cdr3_nt: TGTGCCAGCAGTCCATCTGGGGGATCTAATGAAAAACTGTTTTTT; cdr3_aa: CASSPSGGSNEKLFF
d_call: TRBD2; j_call: TRBJ2-4; v_call: TRBV5-4; clone_size: NA; cdr3_nt: TGTGCCAGCAGCCCGGGACTAGCGGGAGGGGCCAAAAACATTCAGTACTTC; cdr3_aa: CASSPGLAGGAKNIQYF
d_call: TRBD1; j_call: TRBJ2-5; v_call: TRBV4-1; clone_size: NA; cdr3_nt: TGCGCCAGCAGCCCTGGGACAGACCAAGAGACCCAGTACTTC; cdr3_aa: CASSPGTDQETQYF
d_call: NA; j_call: TRBJ1-5; v_call: TRBV5-5; clone_size: NA; cdr3_nt: TGTGCCAGCAGCAAAGACAGCAATCAGCCCCAGCATTTT; cdr3_aa: CASSKDSNQPQHF
d_call: NA; j_call: TRBJ1-2; v_call: TRBV28; clone_size: NA; cdr3_nt: TGTGCCAGCAGTCCGGGCCCCTATGGCTACACCTTC; cdr3_aa: CASSPGPYGYTF
d_call: NA; j_call: TRBJ1-2; v_call: TRBV6-6; clone_size: NA; cdr3_nt: TGTGCCAGCAGTTACGATATAGGGGCGCTTGGCTACACCTTC; cdr3_aa: CASSYDIGALGYTF
d_call: TRBD2; j_call: TRBJ2-7; v_call: TRBV7-2; clone_size: NA; cdr3_nt: TGTGCCAGCAGCGCCGGGACTAGCGGGAGAATTTACTTC; cdr3_aa: CASSAGTSGRIYF
d_call: TRBD1; j_call: TRBJ2-3; v_call: TRBV6-1; clone_size: NA; cdr3_nt: TGTGCCAGTTACCGGACAGGGAGGACAGATACGCAGTATTTT; cdr3_aa: CASYRTGRTDTQYF
d_call: NA; j_call: TRBJ1-5; v_call: TRBV5-5; clone_size: NA; cdr3_nt: TGTGCCAGCAGCAACGGGCTATTAAATCAGCCCCAGCATTTT; cdr3_aa: CASSNGLLNQPQHF
d_call: NA; j_call: TRBJ1-6; v_call: TRBV30; clone_size: NA; cdr3_nt: TGTGCCTGGAGCCGGGAGGCAAATTCACCCCTCCACTTT; cdr3_aa: CAWSREANSPLHF
d_call: NA; j_call: TRBJ1-1; v_call: TRBV5-4; clone_size: NA; cdr3_nt: TGTGCCAGCAGCTCCCTAGTACCAAACACTGAAGCTTTCTTT; cdr3_aa: CASSSLVPNTEAFF
d_call: NA; j_call: TRBJ1-1; v_call: TRBV7-9; clone_size: NA; cdr3_nt: TGTGCCAGCAGCCCCGGACAGCCTACACTTGAGGCTTTCTTT; cdr3_aa: CASSPGQPTLEAFF
d_call: NA; j_call: TRBJ1-1; v_call: TRBV28; clone_size: NA; cdr3_nt: TGTGCCAGCACCTTGGGGGGGCAGAACACTGAAGCTTTCTTT; cdr3_aa: CASTLGGQNTEAFF
d_call: NA; j_call: TRBJ2-3; v_call: TRBV21-1; clone_size: once; cdr3_nt: TGTGCCAGCAGCAAAGAGTACCTAGCGGGAGGAATGAGCACAGATACGCAGTATTTT; cdr3_aa: CASSKEYLAGGMSTDTQYF
d_call: TRBD1; j_call: TRBJ2-3; v_call: TRBV4-1; clone_size: NA; cdr3_nt: TGCGCCAGCAGCCTCTGGGACAGGTCCGCAGATACGCAGTATTTT; cdr3_aa: CASSLWDRSADTQYF
d_call: NA; j_call: TRBJ2-7; v_call: TRBV14; clone_size: once; cdr3_nt: TGTGCCAGCAGCCAACTTGCAGGCGAGCAGTACTTC; cdr3_aa: CASSQLAGEQYF
d_call: NA; j_call: TRBJ1-6; v_call: TRBV5-6; clone_size: NA; cdr3_nt: TGTGCCAGCAGCTTGGCCGCGACAGGCTCCTATAATTCACCCCTCCACTTT; cdr3_aa: CASSLAATGSYNSPLHF
d_call: NA; j_call: TRBJ2-2; v_call: TRBV6-5; clone_size: NA; cdr3_nt: TGTGCCAGCAGTTACACGGGGATATTATCCGGGGAGCTGTTTTTT; cdr3_aa: CASSYTGILSGELFF
d_call: TRBD1; j_call: TRBJ1-2; v_call: TRBV7-9; clone_size: once; cdr3_nt: TGTGCCAGCAGCTTAGCTCTAGGGACAGGGGGTCATGGCTACACCTTC; cdr3_aa: CASSLALGTGGHGYTF
d_call: NA; j_call: TRBJ1-1; v_call: TRBV6-1; clone_size: few; cdr3_nt: TGTGCCAGCAGTCCTCAGGGCCGCACTGAAGCTTTCTTT; cdr3_aa: CASSPQGRTEAFF
d_call: TRBD1; j_call: TRBJ1-2; v_call: TRBV6-6; clone_size: NA; cdr3_nt: TGTGCCAGCAGTTACGCGGACAGGAACTATGGCTACACCTTC; cdr3_aa: CASSYADRNYGYTF
d_call: TRBD1; j_call: TRBJ2-1; v_call: TRBV5-8; clone_size: NA; cdr3_nt: TGTGCCAGCAGTTTTGGGACAGTCTCCTACAATGAGCAGTTCTTC; cdr3_aa: CASSFGTVSYNEQFF
d_call: NA; j_call: TRBJ2-2; v_call: TRBV5-1; clone_size: once; cdr3_nt: TGCGCCAGCAGCCCCGGCGACGGGGAGCTGTTTTTT; cdr3_aa: CASSPGDGELFF
d_call: NA; j_call: TRBJ2-7; v_call: TRBV6-5; clone_size: once; cdr3_nt: TGTGCCAGCAGTTACTCGAAAGGGTACTACGAGCAGTACTTC; cdr3_aa: CASSYSKGYYEQYF
d_call: NA; j_call: TRBJ2-5; v_call: TRBV5-4; clone_size: few; cdr3_nt: TGTGCCAGCAGCTTGCTAGGACTCAAAGAGACCCAGTACTTC; cdr3_aa: CASSLLGLKETQYF
d_call: NA; j_call: TRBJ1-1; v_call: TRBV14; clone_size: once; cdr3_nt: TGTGCCAGCAGCTCTTCGAGGAACACTGAAGCTTTCTTT; cdr3_aa: CASSSSRNTEAFF
d_call: NA; j_call: TRBJ1-6; v_call: TRBV7-8; clone_size: NA; cdr3_nt: TGTGCCAGCAGCTTAAGGGCCACAGGATTAAGAGGGAATTCACCCCTCCACTTT; cdr3_aa: CASSLRATGLRGNSPLHF
d_call: NA; j_call: TRBJ1-2; v_call: TRBV5-6; clone_size: NA; cdr3_nt: TGTGCCAGCAGCTTAAGGGGCTTCAGGTCGGAGGGCTACACCTTC; cdr3_aa: CASSLRGFRSEGYTF
d_call: TRBD2; j_call: TRBJ2-5; v_call: TRBV7-6; clone_size: NA; cdr3_nt: TGTGCCAGCAGCCACCGACTAGCGGGGCCCCAAGAGACCCAGTACTTC; cdr3_aa: CASSHRLAGPQETQYF
d_call: NA; j_call: TRBJ1-1; v_call: TRBV6-1; clone_size: NA; cdr3_nt: TGTGCCAGCAGTTTCGCAGGGACGGGAGCAACTGAAGCTTTCTTT; cdr3_aa: CASSFAGTGATEAFF